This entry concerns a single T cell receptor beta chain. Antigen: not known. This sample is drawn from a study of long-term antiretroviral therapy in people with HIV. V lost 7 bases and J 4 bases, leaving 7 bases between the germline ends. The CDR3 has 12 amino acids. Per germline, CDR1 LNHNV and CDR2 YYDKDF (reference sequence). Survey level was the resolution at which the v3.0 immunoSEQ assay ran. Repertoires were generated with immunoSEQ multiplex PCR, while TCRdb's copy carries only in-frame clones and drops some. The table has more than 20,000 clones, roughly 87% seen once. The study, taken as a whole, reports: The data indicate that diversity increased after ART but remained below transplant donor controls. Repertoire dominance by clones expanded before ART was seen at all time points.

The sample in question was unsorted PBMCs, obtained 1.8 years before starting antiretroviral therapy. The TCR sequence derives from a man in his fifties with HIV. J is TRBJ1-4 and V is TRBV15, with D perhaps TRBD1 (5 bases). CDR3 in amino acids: CATNRINEKLFF. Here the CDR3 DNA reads TGTGCCACCAACAGGATTAATGAAAAACTGTTTTTT.